The next 8 T cell receptor beta chains were all read from a single sample in a study of technical replicates of blood from a handful of donors. Sequencing used immunoSEQ multiplex PCR; TCRdb keeps in-frame clones, though not all of them. The table shows around 60,000 clones, with roughly 92% occurring only once. Sequencing was carried out using PBMCs. The receptor set was obtained from a human donor in good health. Some clones in this sample may be carry-over from other donors' samples.

This rearrangement joins TRBV30 to TRBJ1-2, with TRBD1 as a possible D gene (6 bases). Germline values: CDR1 GTSNPN, CDR2 SVGIG (reference sequence). The CDR3 has 13 residues. V shed 2 bases and J shed 3 bases, with 10 bases lying between them. CDR3 amino acids: CAWSRNRDYGYTF. The CDR3 region has the DNA TGTGCCTGGAGTCGTAACAGGGACTATGGCTACACCTTC.

The chain employs TRBV5-5 and TRBJ2-5; D perhaps matches TRBD1 (5 bases). The CDR3 spans 14 residues. Germline values: CDR1 SGHKS, CDR2 YYEKEE (reference sequence). Trimming cost V 0 bases and J 7 bases, with 13 bases left between them. CDR3 sequence: CASSLARVDGTQYF. DNA of the CDR3: TGTGCCAGCAGCTTGGCCAGGGTTGATGGGACCCAGTACTTC. The full variable domain, with the rest looked up from reference TRBV5-5 and TRBJ2-5, is DAGVTQSPTHLIKTRGQQVTLRCSPISGHKSVSWYQQVLGQGPQFIFQYYEKEERGRGNFPDRFSARQFPNYSSELNVNALLLGDSALYLCASSLARVDGTQYFGPGTRLLVL.

The CDR3 DNA sequence: TGTGCCTGGACCCAACTAGCGGGAGGATCATATTTGGGCGAGCAGTACTTC. Its translation is CAWTQLAGGSYLGEQYF. V and J are TRBV30 and TRBJ2-7; 12 nucleotides match TRBD2. Germline V gene data show CDR1 as GTSNPN and CDR2 as SVGIG (reference sequence). With 4 bases clipped from V and 6 bases from J, the junction kept 16 bases outside the gene matches. The CDR3 sequence is 17 residues long. Together with reference TRBV30 and TRBJ2-7, the CDR3 gives the full variable domain: SQTIHQWPATLVQPVGSPLSLECTVEGTSNPNLYWYRQAAGRGLQLLFYSVGIGQISSEVPQNLSASRPQDRQFILSSKKLLLSDSGFYLCAWTQLAGGSYLGEQYFGPGTRLTVT.

The rearrangement links TRBV28 to TRBJ1-2; 7 bases fit TRBD1. V shed 6 bases, J shed 2 bases, and the junction held 3 bases outside the gene matches. Germline CDR1 reads MDHEN; CDR2 reads SYDVKM. This CDR3 is built from 13 residues. CDR3 coding DNA: TGTGCCAGCAGATCACAGGGGAACTATGGCTACACCTTC. The encoded protein is CASRSQGNYGYTF.

V gene TRBV13 combines with J gene TRBJ2-7; 9 positions match TRBD2. The CDR3 contains 16 residues. Per the germline V gene, CDR1 is PRHDT and CDR2 is FYEKMQ (reference sequence). V trimming: 2 bases; J trimming: 1 base; junction bases outside the gene matches: 6. This CDR3 reads CASSLQISGRSYEQYF. The CDR3 coding sequence is TGTGCCAGCAGCTTACAGATCAGCGGGAGGTCCTACGAGCAGTACTTC.

The chain employs TRBV7-2 and TRBJ1-2, with TRBD1 identical over 12 bases. The CDR3 sequence is 15 residues long. Germline loops: CDR1 SGHTA, CDR2 FQGNSA. The V gene end was trimmed by 1 base and the J gene end by 8 bases; junction bases not matched to a gene: 5. The CDR3 reads CASSLETGTGGGYTF. The CDR3 bases are TGTGCCAGCAGCTTAGAGACCGGGACAGGGGGCGGCTACACCTTC.

The rearrangement links TRBV6-5 to TRBJ2-7, with 7 bases that match TRBD1. The CDR3 is made up of 14 amino acids. The V and J ends lost 5 bases and 3 bases, in that order; junction bases with no gene match: 7. Germline CDR1 is MNHEY and CDR2 is SVGAGI. CDR3 residues: CASSPDRKLYEQYF. The CDR3 nucleotides read TGTGCCAGCAGTCCGGACAGGAAACTCTACGAGCAGTACTTC.

This clone showed up just once. V is TRBV7-3 and J is TRBJ2-3; 11 bases fit TRBD2. The CDR3 spans 19 residues. Germline-derived CDR1 and CDR2 are SGHTA and FQGTGA. V shed 1 base, J shed 2 bases, and the junction held 11 bases outside the gene matches. The CDR3 DNA follows: TGTGCCAGCAGCTTAAGGGCTAGCGGGGGGCTTACCCTCACAGATACGCAGTATTTT. It specifies CASSLRASGGLTLTDTQYF.